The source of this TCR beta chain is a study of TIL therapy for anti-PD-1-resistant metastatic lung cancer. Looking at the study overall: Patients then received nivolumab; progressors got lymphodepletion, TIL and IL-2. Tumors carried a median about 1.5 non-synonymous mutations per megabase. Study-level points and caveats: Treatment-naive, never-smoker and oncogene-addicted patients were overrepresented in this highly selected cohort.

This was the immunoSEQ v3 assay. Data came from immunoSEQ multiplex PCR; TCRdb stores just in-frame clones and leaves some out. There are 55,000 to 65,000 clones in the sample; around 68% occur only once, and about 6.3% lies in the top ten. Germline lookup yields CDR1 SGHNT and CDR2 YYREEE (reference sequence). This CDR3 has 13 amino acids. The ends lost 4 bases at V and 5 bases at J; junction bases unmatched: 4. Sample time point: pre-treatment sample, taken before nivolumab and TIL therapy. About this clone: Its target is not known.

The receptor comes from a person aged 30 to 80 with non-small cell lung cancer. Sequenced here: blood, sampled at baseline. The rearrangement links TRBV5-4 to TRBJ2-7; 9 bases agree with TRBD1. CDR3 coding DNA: TGTGCCAGCAGCCAAAGGACAGGGGACGAGCAGTACTTC. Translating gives CASSQRTGDEQYF.